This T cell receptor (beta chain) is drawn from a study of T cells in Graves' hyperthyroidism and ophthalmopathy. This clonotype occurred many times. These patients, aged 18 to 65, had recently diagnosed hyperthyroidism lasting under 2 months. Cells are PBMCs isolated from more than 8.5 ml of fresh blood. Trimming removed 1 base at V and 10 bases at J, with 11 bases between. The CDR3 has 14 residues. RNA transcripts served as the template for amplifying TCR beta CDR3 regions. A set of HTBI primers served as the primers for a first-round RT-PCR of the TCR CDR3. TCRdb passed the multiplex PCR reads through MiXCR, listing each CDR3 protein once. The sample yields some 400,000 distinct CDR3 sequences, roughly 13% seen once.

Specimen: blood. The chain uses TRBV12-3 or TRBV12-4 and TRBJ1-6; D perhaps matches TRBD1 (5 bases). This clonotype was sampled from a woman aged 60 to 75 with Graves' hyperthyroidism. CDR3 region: CASSLGQPGSPLHF. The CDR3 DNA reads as TGTGCCAGCAGTTTAGGACAGCCGGGATCACCCCTCCACTTT.